This TCR beta chain is from a study of T cell responses to AZD1222 COVID-19 vaccine. Study-wide results and limits: Baseline seropositivity occurred in only a handful of AZD1222 recipients. Most donors were white British and more were female, and clonal diversity was possibly underestimated.

This clone was seen just once. Its target is unknown. Clones were read by immunoSEQ multiplex PCR, and TCRdb kept only the in-frame ones, dropping some. Of roughly 120,000 clones detected, around 90% appear once; the ten largest clones hold around 3.8%. V was clipped by 5 bases and J by 2 bases, with 12 bases between them. Germline values: CDR1 SGHAT, CDR2 FQNNGV. The CDR3 runs 14 residues. The sequence was obtained from an adult who received the AZD1222 COVID-19 vaccine. This rearrangement joins TRBV11-2 to TRBJ1-2; D uncertain. This material consisted of peripheral blood, taken 28 days after the second AZD1222 dose. CDR3 bases: TGTGCCAGCAGCCCCACGTTTGGGAACTATGGCTACACCTTC. Protein product: CASSPTFGNYGYTF.